Detailed here is one TCR beta chain. TCRdb re-derived calls from the 5' RACE reads in MiXCR, one entry per CDR3 protein. This table holds around 530,000 distinct CDR3 sequences, roughly 15% found once. The sample belongs to a study of identical twins. The CDR3 consists of 15 residues. CDR1 and CDR2 (germline): SGHVS, FNYEAQ. V was cut by 5 bases and J by 8 bases, with 19 bases left in between. These sequences were also reported in another study, on yellow fever vaccine responses in identical twins.

This clonotype was sampled from a woman younger than 35 in good health. Sequencing was done on a sample of CD4+ T cells sorted from blood. The rearrangement uses TRBV7-6 and TRBJ2-4; no clear D. DNA of the CDR3: TGTGCCAGCAGCACCGGGCCTTCCCAAAGTGACATTCAGTACTTC. It yields the protein CASSTGPSQSDIQYF.